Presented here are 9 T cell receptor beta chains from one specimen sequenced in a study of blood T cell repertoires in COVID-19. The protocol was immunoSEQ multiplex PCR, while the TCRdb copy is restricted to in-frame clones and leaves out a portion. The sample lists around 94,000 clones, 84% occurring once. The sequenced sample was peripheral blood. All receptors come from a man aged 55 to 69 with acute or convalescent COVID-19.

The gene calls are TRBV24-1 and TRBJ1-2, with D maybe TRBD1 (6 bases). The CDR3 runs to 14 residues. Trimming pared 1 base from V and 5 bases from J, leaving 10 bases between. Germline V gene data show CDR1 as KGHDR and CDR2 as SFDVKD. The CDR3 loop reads CATSDFLTGYGYTF. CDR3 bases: TGTGCCACCAGTGATTTTCTTACAGGGTATGGCTACACCTTC.

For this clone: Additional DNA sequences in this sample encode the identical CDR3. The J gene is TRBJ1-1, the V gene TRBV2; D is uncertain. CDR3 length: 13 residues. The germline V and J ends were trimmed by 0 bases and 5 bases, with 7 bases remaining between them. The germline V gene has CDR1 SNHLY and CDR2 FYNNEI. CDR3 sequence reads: CASSEASGTEAFF. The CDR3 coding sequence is TGTGCCAGCAGTGAAGCGTCAGGAACTGAAGCTTTCTTT.

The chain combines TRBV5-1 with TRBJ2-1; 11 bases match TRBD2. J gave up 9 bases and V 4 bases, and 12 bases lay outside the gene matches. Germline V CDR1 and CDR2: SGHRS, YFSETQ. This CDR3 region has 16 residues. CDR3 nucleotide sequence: TGCGCCAGCAGCCCATATAGCGGGGGGGCTAGAGGTGAGCAGTTCTTC. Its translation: CASSPYSGGARGEQFF.

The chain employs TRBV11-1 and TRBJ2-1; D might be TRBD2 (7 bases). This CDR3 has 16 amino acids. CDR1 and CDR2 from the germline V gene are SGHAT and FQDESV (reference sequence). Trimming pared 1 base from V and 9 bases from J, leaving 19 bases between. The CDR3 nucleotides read TGTGCCAGCAGCTTAGGAGGGGGGGGCGTTAGGGGTGAGCAGTTCTTC. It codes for CASSLGGGGVRGEQFF.

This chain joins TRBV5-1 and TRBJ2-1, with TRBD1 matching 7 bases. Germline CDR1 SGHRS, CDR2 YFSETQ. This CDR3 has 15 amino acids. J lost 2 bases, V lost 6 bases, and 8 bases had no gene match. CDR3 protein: CASTIQGLTYNEQFF. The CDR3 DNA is TGCGCCAGCACTATACAGGGGTTAACCTACAATGAGCAGTTCTTC.

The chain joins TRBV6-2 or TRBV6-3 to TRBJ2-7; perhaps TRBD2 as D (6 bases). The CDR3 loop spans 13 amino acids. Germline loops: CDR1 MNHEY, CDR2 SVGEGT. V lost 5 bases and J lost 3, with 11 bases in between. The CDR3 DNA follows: TGTGCCAGCAGTCCCCGCGGGGACTACGAGCAGTACTTC. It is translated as CASSPRGDYEQYF.

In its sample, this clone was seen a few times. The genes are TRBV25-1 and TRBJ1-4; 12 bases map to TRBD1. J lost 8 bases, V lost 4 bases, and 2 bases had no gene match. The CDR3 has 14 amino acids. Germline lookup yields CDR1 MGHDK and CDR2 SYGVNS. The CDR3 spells CASSGGTGGEKLFF. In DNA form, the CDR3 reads TGTGCCAGCAGTGGCGGGACAGGGGGCGAAAAACTGTTTTTT. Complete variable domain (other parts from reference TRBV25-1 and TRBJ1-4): EADIYQTPRYLVIGTGKKITLECSQTMGHDKMYWYQQDPGMELHLIHYSYGVNSTEKGDLSSESTVSRIRTEHFPLTLESARPSHTSQYLCASSGGTGGEKLFFGSGTQLSVL.

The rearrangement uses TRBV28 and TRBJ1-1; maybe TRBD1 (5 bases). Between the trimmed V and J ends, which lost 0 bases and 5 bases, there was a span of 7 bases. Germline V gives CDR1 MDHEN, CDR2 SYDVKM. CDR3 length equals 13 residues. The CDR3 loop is CASSLWGGTEAFF. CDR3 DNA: TGTGCCAGCAGTTTATGGGGGGGGACTGAAGCTTTCTTT.

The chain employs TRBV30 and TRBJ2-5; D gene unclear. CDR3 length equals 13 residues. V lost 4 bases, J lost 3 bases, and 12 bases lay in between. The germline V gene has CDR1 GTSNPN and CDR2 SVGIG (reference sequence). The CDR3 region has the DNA TGTGCCTGGACGCTCCCAGGAAAAGAGACCCAGTACTTC. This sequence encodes CAWTLPGKETQYF.